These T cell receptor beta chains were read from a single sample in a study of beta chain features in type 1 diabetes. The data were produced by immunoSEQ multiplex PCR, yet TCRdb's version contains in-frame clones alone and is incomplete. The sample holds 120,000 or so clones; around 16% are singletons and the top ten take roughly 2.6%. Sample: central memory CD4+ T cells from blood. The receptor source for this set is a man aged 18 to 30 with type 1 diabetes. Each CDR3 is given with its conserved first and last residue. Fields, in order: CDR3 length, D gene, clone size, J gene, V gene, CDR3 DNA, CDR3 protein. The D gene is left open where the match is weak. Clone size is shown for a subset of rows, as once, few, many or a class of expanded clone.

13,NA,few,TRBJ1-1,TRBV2,TGTGCCAGCAGTGAAGGGGCAGGGACTGAAGCTTTCTTT,CASSEGAGTEAFF
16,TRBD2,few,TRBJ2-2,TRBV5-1,TGCGCCAGCAGCGCCCCGGGACTAGCGGGTTCCGGGGAGCTGTTTTTT,CASSAPGLAGSGELFF
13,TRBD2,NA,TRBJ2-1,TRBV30,TGTGCCTGGGACAGGCTAGCGGGGTCTGAGCAGTTCTTC,CAWDRLAGSEQFF
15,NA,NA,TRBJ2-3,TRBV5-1,TGCGCCAGCAGCTTAACAACGGAGCCCACAGATACGCAGTATTTT,CASSLTTEPTDTQYF
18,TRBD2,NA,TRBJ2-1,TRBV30,TGTGCCTGGAGGCTGGATTGGGCTAGCGGGGGCGAGTACAATGAGCAGTTCTTC,CAWRLDWASGGEYNEQFF
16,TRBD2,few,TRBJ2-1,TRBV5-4,TGTGCCAGCAGTGAGGCAGGGCTAGCGGCTTACAATGAGCAGTTCTTC,CASSEAGLAAYNEQFF
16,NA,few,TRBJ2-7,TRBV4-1,TGCGCCAGCAGCCAAGGTGCCACAGGTTACGGATACGAGCAGTACTTC,CASSQGATGYGYEQYF
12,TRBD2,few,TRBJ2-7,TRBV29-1,TGCAGCGTTATGGGGGACTACTACGAGCAGTACTTC,CSVMGDYYEQYF
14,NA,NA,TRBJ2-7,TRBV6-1,TGTGCCAGCAGTTCCCACCCGGACCGGTACGAGCAGTACTTC,CASSSHPDRYEQYF
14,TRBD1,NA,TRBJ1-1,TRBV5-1,TGCGCCAGCGGGGTCGGGACAGCGAACACTGAAGCTTTCTTT,CASGVGTANTEAFF
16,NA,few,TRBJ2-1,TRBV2,TGTGCCAGCAGTGGCCTAAGGGGCAAAGGCCTCAATGAGCAGTTCTTC,CASSGLRGKGLNEQFF